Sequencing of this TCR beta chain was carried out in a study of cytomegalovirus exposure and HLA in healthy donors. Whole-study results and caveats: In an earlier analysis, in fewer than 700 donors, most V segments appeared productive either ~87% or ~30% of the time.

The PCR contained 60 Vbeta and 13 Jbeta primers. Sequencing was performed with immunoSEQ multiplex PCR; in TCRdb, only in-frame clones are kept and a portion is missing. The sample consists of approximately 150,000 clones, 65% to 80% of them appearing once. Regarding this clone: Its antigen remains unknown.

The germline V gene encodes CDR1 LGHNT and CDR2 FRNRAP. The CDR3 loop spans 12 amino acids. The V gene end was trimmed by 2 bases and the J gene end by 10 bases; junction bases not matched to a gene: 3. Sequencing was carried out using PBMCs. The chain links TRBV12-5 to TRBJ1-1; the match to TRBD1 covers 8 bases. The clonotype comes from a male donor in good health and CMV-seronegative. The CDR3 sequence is CASGLTGGGAFF. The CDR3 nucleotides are TGTGCTAGTGGTTTGACAGGGGGGGGAGCTTTCTTT. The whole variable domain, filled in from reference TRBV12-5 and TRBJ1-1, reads DARVTQTPRHKVTEMGQEVTMRCQPILGHNTVFWYRQTMMQGLELLAYFRNRAPLDDSGMPKDRFSAEMPDATLATLKIQPSEPRDSAVYFCASGLTGGGAFFGQGTRLTVV.